The 23 T cell receptor beta chains below all came from one sample that was sequenced in a study of shared clonotypes between healthy human individuals. It was CD45RO-negative cells, positively selected for CCR7, that made up naive CD8 cells, with terminally differentiated effector memory CD45RA+ cells excluded. The data were produced by immunoSEQ multiplex PCR, yet TCRdb's version contains in-frame clones alone and is incomplete. The table has about 2.2 million clones, about 92% seen once; the top ten hold around 1.7%. The sequenced sample consisted of naive CD8+ T cells from PBMCs. These receptors were collected from a man in his late teens or twenties in good health. Some clones in this sample may be carry-over from other donors' samples.

The V call is TRBV29-1, the J call TRBJ2-1, with D hard to call. V lost 6 bases, J lost 9 bases, and 9 bases lay in between. This CDR3 contains 10 residues. Germline V gives CDR1 SQVTM, CDR2 ANQGSEA. The CDR3, as DNA: TGCAGCGTGATTAATTTTGAGCAGTTCTTC. It specifies CSVINFEQFF.

The chain joins TRBV7-6 to TRBJ2-7; D is tentatively TRBD1 or TRBD2 (5 bases each). The CDR3 runs to 13 residues. V dropped 4 bases and J dropped 4 bases, with 11 bases sitting between them. In germline, CDR1 is SGHVS, CDR2 FNYEAQ. Here the CDR3 DNA reads TGTGCCAGCAGCTCGGGGCACGGATACGAGCAGTACTTC. Its protein product is CASSSGHGYEQYF. The whole variable domain, remainder taken from reference TRBV7-6 and TRBJ2-7, is GAGVSQSPRYKVTKRGQDVALRCDPISGHVSLYWYRQALGQGPEFLTYFNYEAQQDKSGLPNDRFSAERPEGSISTLTIQRTEQRDSAMYRCASSSGHGYEQYFGPGTRLTVT.

In this sample, this clone turned up once. The V and J genes are TRBV27 and TRBJ2-7; the D is unclear. The CDR3 is made up of 14 amino acids. V was pared by 3 bases and J by 1 base, with 10 bases between. Germline assignment: CDR1 MNHEY and CDR2 SMNVEV (reference sequence). The CDR3 region has the DNA TGTGCCAGCAGTTTTGGACGAAATTCCTACGAGCAGTACTTC. As protein: CASSFGRNSYEQYF.

The chain couples TRBV27 to TRBJ1-5; D unclear. The CDR3 loop spans 15 amino acids. Germline loops: CDR1 MNHEY, CDR2 SMNVEV (reference sequence). V was shortened by 3 bases and J by 6 bases, with 15 bases between the two germline ends. The CDR3: CASSLGWAGSQPQHF. In DNA, the CDR3 is TGTGCCAGCAGTTTGGGCTGGGCAGGTAGTCAGCCCCAGCATTTT.

The chain uses TRBV25-1 and TRBJ2-1; D may be TRBD2 (5 bases). Deletions cut 7 bases from V and 7 bases from J, with 14 bases between. The V gene's germline CDR1 is MGHDK and CDR2 SYGVNS. The CDR3 runs 13 residues. This CDR3 is CASTESRGNEQFF. CDR3 coding DNA: TGTGCCAGCACCGAAAGCCGCGGGAATGAGCAGTTCTTC.

The chain carries TRBV6-5 and TRBJ2-1; D is perhaps TRBD1 (6 bases). CDR1 and CDR2 from the germline V gene are MNHEY and SVGAGI. Trimming removed 6 bases at V and 1 base at J, with 13 bases between. CDR3 length equals 15 residues. The CDR3 loop is CASRNAGDSYNEQFF. DNA for the CDR3: TGTGCCAGCAGAAACGCAGGGGATTCCTACAATGAGCAGTTCTTC.

The chain is built from TRBV12-5 and TRBJ2-7, with D hard to call. CDR3 length equals 14 residues. CDR1 is LGHNT and CDR2 is FRNRAP in the germline V gene. V was clipped by 7 bases and J by 4 bases, with 17 bases between them. The CDR3, as DNA: TGTGCTAGTGCCAACAGCCCCAGTTTGTACGAGCAGTACTTC. It encodes CASANSPSLYEQYF.

The chain carries TRBV7-8 and TRBJ2-3, with TRBD2 as a possible D gene (7 bases). V was cut by 1 base and J by 2 bases, with 10 bases left in between. There are 15 residues in the CDR3. CDR1 is SGHVS and CDR2 is FQNEAQ in the germline V gene. The CDR3 DNA follows: TGTGCCAGCAGCTTAGACAGGGACTACACAGATACGCAGTATTTT. As protein: CASSLDRDYTDTQYF.

This sequence joins TRBV25-1 and TRBJ2-7; the D gene is possibly TRBD2 (6 bases). CDR1 and CDR2 (germline): MGHDK, SYGVNS. The CDR3 has 14 residues. Trimming removed 1 base at V and 4 bases at J, with 11 bases between. For the CDR3, the DNA is TGTGCCAGCAGTGAATCCACTAGCCGGTACGAGCAGTACTTC. Its protein is CASSESTSRYEQYF.

This chain links TRBV28 with TRBJ1-5; TRBD1 is a possible D gene (6 bases). The V end lost 7 bases, the J end lost 6 bases, and 13 bases lay between the germline ends. Germline V lookup: CDR1 MDHEN, CDR2 SYDVKM. The CDR3 covers 13 residues. CDR3 in DNA: TGTGCCAGCAACATAGGGGGTATTCAGCCCCAGCATTTT. Its translation is CASNIGGIQPQHF.

The V call is TRBV7-8, the J call TRBJ2-7; TRBD2 might be the D (6 bases). Germline V gene lookup returns CDR1 SGHVS and CDR2 FQNEAQ. CDR3 size: 14 residues. The V gene lost 7 bases and the J gene lost 1 base, with 14 bases spanning the gap. CDR3 sequence (DNA): TGTGCCAGCACCCCACTAGCCGGGTCCTACGAGCAGTACTTC. This codes for CASTPLAGSYEQYF.

The V call is TRBV19, the J call TRBJ2-1; no reliable D call. V was shortened by 6 bases and J by 0 bases, with 12 bases between the two germline ends. In germline, CDR1 is LNHDA, CDR2 SQIVND (reference sequence). The CDR3 contains 15 residues. CDR3 sequence: CASRVNGGSYNEQFF. CDR3 DNA: TGTGCCAGTAGGGTAAATGGTGGCTCCTACAATGAGCAGTTCTTC. Complete variable domain (other parts from reference TRBV19 and TRBJ2-1): DGGITQSPKYLFRKEGQNVTLSCEQNLNHDAMYWYRQDPGQGLRLIYYSQIVNDFQKGDIAEGYSVSREKKESFPLTVTSAQKNPTAFYLCASRVNGGSYNEQFFGPGTRLTVL.

This chain connects TRBV27 to TRBJ2-5, with 8 bases identical to TRBD2. The V gene's germline CDR1 is MNHEY and CDR2 SMNVEV (reference sequence). V was pared by 1 base and J by 4 bases, with 11 bases of the junction left unmatched. The CDR3 runs to 17 residues. CDR3 amino acids: CASSLLAAREVGETQYF. The CDR3 DNA reads as TGTGCCAGCAGTTTATTGGCCGCGCGGGAGGTCGGAGAGACCCAGTACTTC.

This chain links TRBV14 with TRBJ2-4; D might be TRBD2 (6 bases). The V gene's germline CDR1 is SGHDN and CDR2 FVKESK. V was cut by 5 bases and J by 7 bases, with 12 bases left in between. The CDR3 runs to 13 residues. The CDR3 region has the DNA TGTGCCAGCAGCTTCGGGGGTTGGAACATTCAGTACTTC. This translates into CASSFGGWNIQYF.

The chain uses TRBV10-1 and TRBJ2-1, with 9 bases identical to TRBD1. The J segment lost 8 bases and the V segment lost 0 bases, leaving 14 bases of the junction unmatched. The CDR3 is made up of 18 amino acids. The germline gives CDR1 WNHNN, CDR2 SYGVQD (reference sequence). This CDR3 is CASSESNRRDRVQDEQFF. The CDR3 DNA is TGCGCCAGCAGTGAGTCCAATCGTCGGGACAGGGTTCAAGATGAGCAGTTCTTC.

V gene TRBV9 combines with J gene TRBJ1-2; possible D gene TRBD1, 5 bases. Germline V gives CDR1 SGDLS, CDR2 YYNGEE. Trimming left V 0 bases short and J 5 bases short, with 11 bases between. The CDR3 has 14 amino acids. The CDR3 sequence: CASSVGTGLYGYTF. Written as DNA, the CDR3 is TGTGCCAGCAGCGTAGGCACGGGACTATATGGCTACACCTTC.

The chain employs TRBV11-2 and TRBJ1-1; 8 nucleotides agree with TRBD1. The V gene's germline CDR1 is SGHAT and CDR2 FQNNGV. The CDR3 consists of 15 residues. V was pared by 4 bases and J by 5 bases, with 9 bases of the junction left unmatched. CDR3 sequence reads: CASSSRQGSRTEAFF. CDR3 coding DNA: TGTGCCAGCAGCTCCCGACAGGGGAGTAGAACTGAAGCTTTCTTT. The variable domain in full, completed from reference TRBV11-2 and TRBJ1-1, reads EAGVAQSPRYKIIEKRQSVAFWCNPISGHATLYWYQQILGQGPKLLIQFQNNGVVDDSQLPKDRFSAERLKGVDSTLKIQPAKLEDSAVYLCASSSRQGSRTEAFFGQGTRLTVV.

The chain employs TRBV7-9 and TRBJ2-5; possibly TRBD1 or TRBD2 for D (6 bases each). Trimming cost V 5 bases and J 2 bases, with 18 bases left between them. CDR3 length: 16 amino acids. The germline V gene encodes CDR1 SEHNR and CDR2 FQNEAQ (reference sequence). The CDR3 spells CASSPSRGLGQETQYF. CDR3 DNA: TGTGCCAGCAGCCCTTCCCGGGGGCTGGGACAAGAGACCCAGTACTTC.

The chain recombines TRBV4-3 with TRBJ1-1; D gene uncertain. This CDR3 spans 14 amino acids. CDR1 and CDR2 from the germline V gene are LGHNA and YSLEER. V was pared by 0 bases and J by 5 bases, with 10 bases between. CDR3 in amino acids: CASSQDEDPTEAFF. CDR3 nucleotides: TGCGCCAGCAGCCAAGATGAGGACCCGACTGAAGCTTTCTTT.

This chain uses TRBV5-5 with TRBJ2-3; no reliable D call. CDR3 size: 12 residues. Trimming cost V 0 bases and J 4 bases, with 3 bases left between them. The germline V gene encodes CDR1 SGHKS and CDR2 YYEKEE (reference sequence). The chain's CDR3 is CASSLAADTQYF. The CDR3 DNA is TGTGCCAGCAGCTTGGCCGCAGATACGCAGTATTTT.

This chain joins TRBV4-1 and TRBJ1-5; D may be TRBD1 (5 bases). The CDR3 extends over 14 amino acids. The V gene lost 4 bases and the J gene lost 7 bases, with 14 bases spanning the gap. CDR1 and CDR2 from the germline V gene are MGHRA and YSYEKL. For the CDR3, the DNA is TGCGCCAGCAGCCCCTTCGGGGACGGGCAGCCCCAGCATTTT. Protein product: CASSPFGDGQPQHF.

The chain employs TRBV11-3 and TRBJ2-7; unclear D gene. Germline V gene sequence: CDR1 SGHNT, CDR2 YENEEA. This CDR3 region has 11 residues. V dropped 4 bases and J dropped 3 bases, with 4 bases sitting between them. DNA for the CDR3: TGTGCCAGCAGCTCGAGCTACGAGCAGTACTTC. This translates into CASSSSYEQYF.

This rearrangement joins TRBV28 to TRBJ2-7; the D is unclear. Germline V CDR1 and CDR2: MDHEN, SYDVKM. With 8 bases removed from V and 6 bases from J, the gap between germline ends came to 20 bases. The CDR3 covers 14 residues. The CDR3, as DNA: TGTGCCAGCTCTAAAGAGGAATGGGTGGCCGAGCAGTACTTC. Translation gives CASSKEEWVAEQYF.